This TCR beta chain was retrieved from a study of T cell responses to AZD1222 COVID-19 vaccine. Study results and limitations: As reported, nearly half of all spike-specific TCRs target variant regions that are unmutated. The breadth and depth of Spike-specific TCRs increased once two AZD1222 doses had been given. Donors were mostly white British, more females; clonal diversity possibly underestimated. Spike regions recognized by vaccine-associated CD4 TCRs spanned the protein, led by 160-218 and 743-854.

Profiling relied on immunoSEQ multiplex PCR, and the TCRdb table lists in-frame clones only, not all of them. The table shows around 110,000 clones, with 80% to 95% occurring only once. This CDR3 contains 14 residues. V lost 6 bases and J lost 1, with 13 bases in between. Germline CDR1 is MNHEY and CDR2 is SVGAGI. Comment on this clone: What it binds is unknown.

The genes are TRBV6-5 and TRBJ2-7; possible D gene TRBD2, 6 bases. The TCR was taken from an adult who received the AZD1222 COVID-19 vaccine. Source: peripheral blood, taken 28 days after the second AZD1222 dose. DNA for the CDR3: TGTGCCAGCAGGTTGGGACTCCAGTCCTACGAGCAGTACTTC. Its translation is CASRLGLQSYEQYF.